The rows below give T cell receptor beta chains drawn from one sample of a study of CD8+CD57+ T cells in acquired aplastic anemia. Each CDR3 protein gets one entry after TCRdb re-called the reads with MiXCR. The sample has roughly 250,000 distinct CDR3 sequences, roughly 80% seen once. The source material was sorted CD4+, CD8+, or CD8+CD57+ T cells (not recorded which) from PBMCs. These receptors were collected from a human donor with aplastic anemia. Both conserved end residues are trimmed from each CDR3. Fields, in order: CDR3 protein, V gene, clone size, CDR3 length, J gene. Part of the rows lack a size; the others show once, few, many or a class for expanded clones.

cdr3_aa: ASSADSASYNSPLG
v_call: TRBV2
clone_size: NA
cdr3_length: 14
j_call: TRBJ1-6

cdr3_aa: ASSRGGTQAFFG
v_call: TRBV7-9
clone_size: NA
cdr3_length: 12
j_call: TRBJ2-5

cdr3_aa: ASSPGTGTGELF
v_call: TRBV19
clone_size: NA
cdr3_length: 12
j_call: TRBJ2-2

cdr3_aa: ATSRDPRVGNTEAF
v_call: TRBV15
clone_size: NA
cdr3_length: 14
j_call: TRBJ1-1

cdr3_aa: ASSQGGGTEQVEQF
v_call: TRBV7-8
clone_size: NA
cdr3_length: 14
j_call: TRBJ2-1

cdr3_aa: ASSPNINTIY
v_call: TRBV9
clone_size: NA
cdr3_length: 10
j_call: TRBJ1-3

cdr3_aa: ASKAVYSNQPQH
v_call: TRBV2
clone_size: NA
cdr3_length: 12
j_call: TRBJ1-5

cdr3_aa: ASTDQGTNTQDF
v_call: TRBV2
clone_size: NA
cdr3_length: 12
j_call: TRBJ1-1

cdr3_aa: AISQVGLNNQPQH
v_call: TRBV10-3
clone_size: NA
cdr3_length: 13
j_call: TRBJ1-5

cdr3_aa: ATSDSGLADTQY
v_call: TRBV24-1
clone_size: NA
cdr3_length: 12
j_call: TRBJ2-3

cdr3_aa: ASTRDNEETQY
v_call: TRBV12-3/TRBV12-4
clone_size: NA
cdr3_length: 11
j_call: TRBJ2-5

cdr3_aa: ASSWGGGFGYNEQF
v_call: TRBV11-2
clone_size: NA
cdr3_length: 14
j_call: TRBJ2-1

cdr3_aa: ASSLAGGRDTESF
v_call: TRBV7-8
clone_size: NA
cdr3_length: 13
j_call: TRBJ1-1

cdr3_aa: ASGDAGTYGAY
v_call: TRBV7-9
clone_size: NA
cdr3_length: 11
j_call: TRBJ2-3

cdr3_aa: ASSPQAAGDGYT
v_call: TRBV12-3/TRBV12-4
clone_size: NA
cdr3_length: 12
j_call: TRBJ1-2

cdr3_aa: ASSSDRGNAPLH
v_call: TRBV7-2
clone_size: NA
cdr3_length: 12
j_call: TRBJ1-6

cdr3_aa: ASSGGARRREQYF
v_call: TRBV7-9
clone_size: NA
cdr3_length: 13
j_call: TRBJ1-1

cdr3_aa: ASRKGYVDGYT
v_call: TRBV2
clone_size: NA
cdr3_length: 11
j_call: TRBJ1-2

cdr3_aa: ASSVESETNYFAF
v_call: TRBV9
clone_size: NA
cdr3_length: 13
j_call: TRBJ1-1

cdr3_aa: ASSQKLSEQF
v_call: TRBV7-9
clone_size: NA
cdr3_length: 10
j_call: TRBJ2-1

cdr3_aa: SASPGTGFTDTQY
v_call: TRBV20-1
clone_size: NA
cdr3_length: 13
j_call: TRBJ2-3

cdr3_aa: ASSFTSGANTEAF
v_call: TRBV5-4
clone_size: NA
cdr3_length: 13
j_call: TRBJ1-1

cdr3_aa: ASSDGQTDNSPLH
v_call: TRBV6-1
clone_size: NA
cdr3_length: 13
j_call: TRBJ1-6

cdr3_aa: ASSKMPGQEVSPLH
v_call: TRBV11-1
clone_size: once
cdr3_length: 14
j_call: TRBJ1-6

cdr3_aa: ATCRASNEDKQY
v_call: TRBV7-3
clone_size: NA
cdr3_length: 12
j_call: TRBJ2-5

cdr3_aa: ASSVAPRGSYGYT
v_call: TRBV7-8
clone_size: NA
cdr3_length: 13
j_call: TRBJ1-2

cdr3_aa: ASTLERDPSGANVLT
v_call: TRBV7-8
clone_size: NA
cdr3_length: 15
j_call: TRBJ2-6

cdr3_aa: ASSGSFQETQY
v_call: TRBV2
clone_size: NA
cdr3_length: 11
j_call: TRBJ2-5

cdr3_aa: ASSSGLAGGWGTDTQY
v_call: TRBV11-2
clone_size: NA
cdr3_length: 16
j_call: TRBJ2-3

cdr3_aa: SARDNEQF
v_call: TRBV20-1
clone_size: once
cdr3_length: 8
j_call: TRBJ2-1

cdr3_aa: ASSLGLAGAGELF
v_call: TRBV13
clone_size: NA
cdr3_length: 13
j_call: TRBJ2-2

cdr3_aa: ASSLEGAGGRPY
v_call: TRBV7-9
clone_size: NA
cdr3_length: 12
j_call: TRBJ2-3

cdr3_aa: ASSFSTEGGGYT
v_call: TRBV9
clone_size: once
cdr3_length: 12
j_call: TRBJ1-2

cdr3_aa: ASSGEGRETQY
v_call: TRBV2
clone_size: few
cdr3_length: 11
j_call: TRBJ2-5

cdr3_aa: ASSDTLYTEAF
v_call: TRBV10-1
clone_size: few
cdr3_length: 11
j_call: TRBJ1-1

cdr3_aa: ASSLAGVADTQYY
v_call: TRBV7-8
clone_size: NA
cdr3_length: 13
j_call: TRBJ2-3

cdr3_aa: ASSEGGTGVTETQY
v_call: TRBV9
clone_size: NA
cdr3_length: 14
j_call: TRBJ2-5

cdr3_aa: ASSADGASYNSHT
v_call: TRBV9
clone_size: NA
cdr3_length: 13
j_call: TRBJ1-2

cdr3_aa: ASSIDSHYGYT
v_call: TRBV19
clone_size: few
cdr3_length: 11
j_call: TRBJ1-2

cdr3_aa: ACSLARGPDTQY
v_call: TRBV7-8
clone_size: NA
cdr3_length: 12
j_call: TRBJ2-5